Below, one TCR beta chain is given with its context. This sample was included in a study of blood T cell repertoires in COVID-19. On the study more broadly: Specimens from acute and convalescent COVID-19 originated in the United States, Italy and Spain.

In the original processing: The authors estimated nucleated cell counts from reference gene primer amplification. Using immunoSEQ multiplex PCR, the repertoire was profiled, and TCRdb retains in-frame clones only, with some absent. The V and J calls and clone size are taken from that table; D and trimming were inferred from the DNA. Here the sample spans over 350,000 clones, about nine tenths being singletons. CDR3 length equals 15 residues. The V end was cut by 5 bases, the J end by 8 bases, with 18 bases between. The germline CDR1 and CDR2 sequences are MGHDK and SYGVNS. The chain joins TRBV25-1 to TRBJ1-4, with unresolved D. Sequenced: peripheral blood. This TCR was recovered from a woman aged 30 to 39 with active or convalescent COVID-19. The CDR3 nucleotides are TGTGCCAGCAGTATCCTGACATGGGAGGACGAAAAACTGTTTTTT. Amino acid sequence: CASSILTWEDEKLFF.